Listed here are 10 T cell receptor beta chains from one sample, sequenced in a study of cytomegalovirus exposure and HLA in healthy donors. Use of 60 Vbeta and 13 Jbeta primers characterized the PCR. Libraries were prepared by immunoSEQ multiplex PCR; TCRdb keeps only in-frame clonotypes and omits some of them. Among 100,000 to 150,000 clones listed, 80% were seen once. Sequences were obtained from PBMCs. These receptor sequences come from a female donor in good health and CMV-seropositive.

V usage is TRBV27 and J usage is TRBJ2-3; 9 nucleotides line up with TRBD2. Germline V gene data show CDR1 as MNHEY and CDR2 as SMNVEV (reference sequence). The V segment lost 5 bases and the J segment 0 bases; nucleotides outside the gene matches: 3. The CDR3 extends over 15 amino acids. CDR3 in amino acids: CASSKSGRSTDTQYF. DNA for the CDR3: TGTGCCAGCAGTAAGAGCGGGAGGAGCACAGATACGCAGTATTTT.

The CDR3 coding sequence is TGTGCCAGTAGACTAGCGGGGACAAACACCGGGGAGCTGTTTTTT. This translates into CASRLAGTNTGELFF. The chain links TRBV19 to TRBJ2-2; 10 bases are a match to TRBD2. The V segment lost 6 bases and the J segment 2 bases; nucleotides outside the gene matches: 3. Germline-derived CDR1 and CDR2 are LNHDA and SQIVND (reference sequence). This CDR3 is built from 15 residues.

This clone was found once. The chain carries TRBV10-3 and TRBJ2-1; D perhaps matches TRBD2 (7 bases). CDR3 length: 15 residues. The ends were cut back, 0 bases at V and 7 bases at J, with 13 bases in the middle. The V gene's germline CDR1 is ENHRY and CDR2 SYGVKD. CDR3 sequence: CAISESRGGPNEQFF. The CDR3, as DNA: TGTGCCATCAGTGAGTCGAGGGGGGGGCCTAATGAGCAGTTCTTC.

The chain links TRBV27 to TRBJ2-2; D is unresolved. The germline V and J ends were trimmed by 2 bases and 3 bases, with 10 bases remaining between them. The CDR3 runs to 15 residues. Looked up from germline, CDR1 is MNHEY and CDR2 is SMNVEV (reference sequence). CDR3 nucleotides: TGTGCCAGCAGTTTAACAGTCCCGGACACCGGGGAGCTGTTTTTT. Protein product: CASSLTVPDTGELFF.

The chain uses TRBV5-8 and TRBJ1-2, with 9 bases that match TRBD1. Germline V gene data show CDR1 as SGHTS and CDR2 as YDEGEE. The V segment lost 4 bases and the J segment 4 bases; nucleotides outside the gene matches: 8. There are 15 residues in the CDR3. The CDR3 sequence: CASSPRDRAGYGYTF. The CDR3 DNA reads as TGTGCCAGCAGCCCGCGGGACAGGGCGGGCTATGGCTACACCTTC.

The J gene is TRBJ1-1, the V gene TRBV27; the match to TRBD1 covers 10 bases. The germline V gene encodes CDR1 MNHEY and CDR2 SMNVEV (reference sequence). The CDR3 runs to 16 residues. V shed 6 bases, J shed 4 bases, and the junction held 11 bases outside the gene matches. The CDR3 region is CASSPDRGRRGTEAFF. CDR3 nucleotides: TGTGCCAGCAGCCCAGACAGGGGGCGTCGGGGCACTGAAGCTTTCTTT.

This clone was observed a few times. The rearrangement links TRBV30 to TRBJ1-1; D remains unclear. Germline V gene data show CDR1 as GTSNPN and CDR2 as SVGIG (reference sequence). The CDR3 loop spans 11 amino acids. V shed 7 bases and J shed 1 base, with 7 bases lying between them. The CDR3 is CASRGNTEAFF. The CDR3 nucleotides read TGTGCCTCCAGAGGGAACACTGAAGCTTTCTTT.

This chain joins TRBV5-1 and TRBJ2-2, with TRBD2 identical over 11 bases. V trimming: 4 bases; J trimming: 0 bases; junction bases outside the gene matches: 2. Germline CDR1 and CDR2: SGHRS and YFSETQ. This CDR3 comprises 16 residues. The CDR3 DNA follows: TGCGCCAGCAGCCCGGGACTAGCGGCGAACACCGGGGAGCTGTTTTTT. This translates into CASSPGLAANTGELFF.

The chain links TRBV2 to TRBJ2-7; TRBD1 matches 7 bases. Trimming cost V 5 bases and J 3 bases; bases outside gene matches: 4. CDR3 length: 13 residues. CDR1 is SNHLY and CDR2 is FYNNEI in the germline V gene. Written as DNA, the CDR3 is TGTGCCAGCAGTCGGGACAGAGTCTACGAGCAGTACTTC. It is translated as CASSRDRVYEQYF.

The CDR3 DNA sequence: TGTGCCAGCAGTTCACAGGGTTGGACTAATGAAAAACTGTTTTTT. Amino acid sequence: CASSSQGWTNEKLFF. The genes are TRBV6-5 and TRBJ1-4, with a tentative D call TRBD1 (6 bases). V lost 4 bases, J lost 2 bases, and 11 bases lay in between. CDR1 and CDR2 (germline): MNHEY, SVGAGI. The CDR3 loop spans 15 amino acids.